This T cell receptor beta chain was found in a study of monozygotic twins with inflammatory bowel disease. Study-wide findings and caveats: Patient repertoires may carry noise from differing immunosuppressive treatments. TCRbeta diversity (inverse Simpson) was lower in IBD patients than in healthy co-twins.

A 6-nucleotide sample barcode was carried by the UMIs, which template switching added. Each CDR3 protein gets one entry in TCRdb, which reprocessed the 5' RACE reads and gives no DNA. The sample includes roughly 100,000 distinct CDR3 sequences. This CDR3 is 14 amino acids long. The germline CDR1 and CDR2 sequences are KGHDR and SFDVKD. Note on this clonotype: Antigen: not known.

Sequencing input: blood. The sequence was obtained from a human donor with ulcerative colitis or Crohn's disease, or a healthy co-twin of an affected twin (not recorded which). The chain couples TRBV24-1 to TRBJ2-7; TCRdb lists TRBD1, though no DNA is available to test this call. CDR3 loop: CATSEDGTGGGQYF.